One and the same sample provided the 26 T cell receptor beta chains below, sequenced in a study of neoadjuvant anti-PD-1 for oral cavity cancer. The data were produced by immunoSEQ multiplex PCR, yet TCRdb's version contains in-frame clones alone and is incomplete. The sample yields 18,000 or so clones, around three quarters seen once. This specimen consisted of PBMCs, obtained before nivolumab (anti-PD-1) treatment. The receptors here all came from a person between 40 and 85 years old with oral cavity squamous cell carcinoma.

The table lists this clone with a count of one. The V gene is TRBV30, the J gene TRBJ1-2; D is perhaps TRBD1 (6 bases). The V end was cut by 0 bases, the J end by 0 bases, with 8 bases between. CDR1 and CDR2 from the germline V gene are GTSNPN and SVGIG (reference sequence). The CDR3 contains 14 residues. The CDR3 reads CAWSVAGANYGYTF. The DNA for the CDR3 is TGTGCCTGGAGTGTGGCAGGGGCTAACTATGGCTACACCTTC.

The chain couples TRBV19 to TRBJ2-2; 8 nucleotides align to TRBD2. The CDR3 consists of 16 residues. Trimming removed 3 bases from V and 8 bases from J; junction bases left unmatched: 11. Germline CDR1 is LNHDA and CDR2 is SQIVND (reference sequence). In nucleotides, the CDR3 is TGTGCCAGTAGTATGGCACTAGCGGTCGTTGCGGGGGAGCTGTTTTTT. Translated: CASSMALAVVAGELFF.

The CDR3 spells CASSDSARFIETQYF. In nucleotides, the CDR3 is TGTGCCAGCAGTGATTCAGCCAGGTTTATCGAGACCCAGTACTTC. The rearrangement joins TRBV2 to TRBJ2-5; D not certain. CDR3 length: 15 amino acids. Deletions cut 3 bases from V and 5 bases from J, with 16 bases between. Germline lookup yields CDR1 SNHLY and CDR2 FYNNEI.

The V call is TRBV4-1, the J call TRBJ1-3, with D unresolved. With 0 bases removed from V and 6 bases from J, the gap between germline ends came to 12 bases. CDR1 is MGHRA and CDR2 is YSYEKL in the germline V gene. The CDR3 has 15 amino acids. As DNA, the CDR3 is TGCGCCAGCAGCCAAGATAGAGGGTTAGAAAACACCATATATTTT. It specifies CASSQDRGLENTIYF.

The chain uses TRBV25-1 and TRBJ2-3; TRBD1 aligns across 9 bases. The CDR3 has 17 amino acids. The V segment lost 2 bases and the J segment 6 bases; nucleotides outside the gene matches: 12. CDR1 MGHDK and CDR2 SYGVNS come from the germline V gene. The CDR3 sequence: CASSENSGTGIRDTQYF. The CDR3 region has the DNA TGTGCCAGCAGTGAAAATTCCGGGACAGGGATTAGGGATACGCAGTATTTT.

The chain is built from TRBV25-1 and TRBJ2-1; D might be TRBD2 (7 bases). This CDR3 region has 13 residues. The germline V and J ends were trimmed by 3 bases and 8 bases, with 11 bases remaining between them. Germline loops: CDR1 MGHDK, CDR2 SYGVNS. The CDR3 DNA sequence: TGTGCCAGCAGTGACGGGGGGCTGGATGAGCAGTTCTTC. Translating gives CASSDGGLDEQFF.

This clone was observed a few times. The chain joins TRBV6-6 to TRBJ2-3; D is uncertain. The CDR3 contains 16 residues. CDR1 and CDR2 (germline): MNHNY, SVGAGI (reference sequence). Trimming took 5 bases from V and 0 from J, leaving 15 bases between them. CDR3 loop: CASSLYRSPSTDTQYF. The CDR3 DNA is TGTGCCAGCAGTCTGTACCGTAGTCCTAGCACAGATACGCAGTATTTT.

The chain carries TRBV5-4 and TRBJ1-2; possible D gene TRBD1, 6 bases. CDR3 length equals 15 residues. Germline lookup yields CDR1 SGHNT and CDR2 YYREEE (reference sequence). With 4 bases removed from V and 5 bases from J, the gap between germline ends came to 18 bases. The DNA for the CDR3 is TGTGCCAGCAGCCCTGAGGGGGGGTTGATGTATGGCTACACCTTC. Translated: CASSPEGGLMYGYTF.

The rearrangement links TRBV7-9 to TRBJ1-4; D unresolved. The germline CDR1 and CDR2 sequences are SEHNR and FQNEAQ (reference sequence). V was pared by 2 bases and J by 2 bases, with 12 bases between. The CDR3 totals 16 residues. CDR3 protein: CASSLRTVGTNEKLFF. CDR3 in DNA: TGTGCCAGCAGCTTAAGGACGGTGGGCACTAATGAAAAACTGTTTTTT.

This rearrangement joins TRBV27 to TRBJ1-2; 9 positions agree with TRBD1. This CDR3 has 19 amino acids. Trimming at V came to 2 bases and at J to 4 bases, leaving 17 bases not matched to a gene. CDR1 and CDR2 (germline): MNHEY, SMNVEV (reference sequence). As DNA, the CDR3 is TGTGCCAGCAGTTTAATCCCCTCGTTTGGACAGGGGCCTACCTATGGCTACACCTTC. Translated, it gives CASSLIPSFGQGPTYGYTF.

The rearrangement joins TRBV1 to TRBJ1-5. TRBV1 has pseudogene status. CDR3 length equals 14 residues. This CDR3 reads CTSSQVMGRQPQHF. The CDR3 DNA sequence: TGCACCAGCAGCCAAGTAATGGGGAGACAGCCCCAGCATTTT.

This clone was seen more than once but under ten times. The chain links TRBV6-6 to TRBJ2-3; D is ambiguous. In germline, CDR1 is MNHNY, CDR2 SVGAGI (reference sequence). The V gene lost 2 bases and the J gene lost 0 bases, with 12 bases spanning the gap. The CDR3 consists of 16 residues. CDR3 sequence (DNA): TGTGCCAGCAGTTACCCTAGAGCTACTAGCACAGATACGCAGTATTTT. It encodes CASSYPRATSTDTQYF.

This chain joins TRBV29-1 and TRBJ2-5, with D unclear. V was clipped by 7 bases and J by 5 bases, with 23 bases between them. Germline-derived CDR1 and CDR2 are SQVTM and ANQGSEA. The CDR3 has 15 amino acids. The CDR3 nucleotides are TGCAGCGCCAGAAGAGGTGCGGCTCCCGGGGAGACCCAGTACTTC. Its translation is CSARRGAAPGETQYF.

The V and J genes are TRBV6-1 and TRBJ1-5, with 7 positions matching TRBD1. V shed 3 bases, J shed 5 bases, and the junction held 4 bases outside the gene matches. Germline CDR1 is MNHNS and CDR2 is SASEGT. The CDR3 is 14 amino acids. The CDR3 spells CASSEGTAHQPQHF. CDR3 DNA sequence: TGTGCCAGCAGTGAGGGGACAGCTCATCAGCCCCAGCATTTT.

The rearrangement links TRBV2 to TRBJ2-7, with a possible D match to TRBD1 (7 bases). The CDR3 covers 15 residues. Trimming pared 6 bases from V and 6 bases from J, leaving 21 bases between. Per the germline V gene, CDR1 is SNHLY and CDR2 is FYNNEI. CDR3 in amino acids: CASSANRGGSFEQYF. CDR3 bases: TGTGCCAGCAGCGCGAACAGGGGAGGCTCTTTCGAGCAGTACTTC. The full variable domain, its missing parts supplied by reference TRBV2 and TRBJ2-7, is EPEVTQTPSHQVTQMGQEVILRCVPISNHLYFYWYRQILGQKVEFLVSFYNNEISEKSEIFDDQFSVERPDGSNFTLKIRSTKLEDSAMYFCASSANRGGSFEQYFGPGTRLTVT.

The chain joins TRBV5-1 to TRBJ2-7, with TRBD1 identical over 7 bases. Germline CDR1 SGHRS, CDR2 YFSETQ. The CDR3 runs to 14 residues. V was pared by 6 bases and J by 2 bases, with 8 bases of the junction left unmatched. CDR3 sequence reads: CASTQLTGAYEQYF. The CDR3 DNA is TGCGCCAGCACCCAATTAACAGGGGCCTACGAGCAGTACTTC.

This clone was seen just once. The V and J genes are TRBV20-1 and TRBJ2-1; 8 bases are shared with TRBD1. CDR3 length: 11 amino acids. In germline, CDR1 is DFQATT, CDR2 SNEGSKA (reference sequence). J was trimmed by 9 bases and V by 6 bases; bases with no gene match: 4. The CDR3 loop reads CSAPGGVEQFF. The CDR3 DNA follows: TGCAGTGCCCCAGGGGGCGTTGAGCAGTTCTTC.

This rearrangement joins TRBV6-1 to TRBJ2-7, with 7 bases identical to TRBD1. The V gene end was trimmed by 6 bases and the J gene end by 4 bases; junction bases not matched to a gene: 9. The CDR3 sequence is 14 residues long. Looked up from germline, CDR1 is MNHNS and CDR2 is SASEGT. CDR3 protein: CASSVGTVDYEQYF. The CDR3, as DNA: TGTGCCAGCAGCGTAGGGACAGTTGATTACGAGCAGTACTTC.

This chain links TRBV11-3 with TRBJ1-1, with D possibly being TRBD1 (6 bases). CDR1 is SGHNT and CDR2 is YENEEA in the germline V gene. The CDR3 sequence is 16 residues long. V was clipped by 5 bases and J by 1 base, with 17 bases between them. The CDR3 here is CASSHRASMSNTEAFF. The CDR3 DNA reads TGTGCCAGCAGCCACAGGGCCTCAATGTCGAACACTGAAGCTTTCTTT.

This clone was recorded only once. The V gene is TRBV4-2, the J gene TRBJ2-6; TRBD2 matches at 7 bases. Germline CDR1 reads LGHNA; CDR2 reads YNFKEQ. J lost 0 bases, V lost 4 bases, and 9 bases had no gene match. The CDR3 has 18 residues. CDR3 nucleotides: TGTGCCAGCAGCCGTGAGTTACTAGCGAACTCTGGGGCCAACGTCCTGACTTTC. Translated: CASSRELLANSGANVLTF.

This chain connects TRBV19 to TRBJ2-5, with 7 bases lining up with TRBD2. With V trimmed by 3 bases and J by 3 bases, 4 bases remained unmatched. This CDR3 has 14 residues. The germline V gene has CDR1 LNHDA and CDR2 SQIVND (reference sequence). In DNA form, the CDR3 reads TGTGCCAGTAGTATTCTGGCGGGAGAAGAGACCCAGTACTTC. It translates to CASSILAGEETQYF.

This clone was seen just once. The V and J genes are TRBV11-2 and TRBJ2-5; the D is unclear. Germline V gives CDR1 SGHAT, CDR2 FQNNGV. The CDR3 contains 13 residues. V dropped 0 bases and J dropped 4 bases, with 6 bases sitting between them. The CDR3 DNA is TGTGCCAGCAGCTTAGATCTCAGAGAGACCCAGTACTTC. It yields the protein CASSLDLRETQYF.

This chain joins TRBV5-1 and TRBJ2-1, with 7 nucleotides matching TRBD1. Germline V gene data show CDR1 as SGHRS and CDR2 as YFSETQ. CDR3 length: 15 amino acids. With V trimmed by 0 bases and J by 3 bases, 3 bases remained unmatched. CDR3 DNA sequence: TGCGCCAGCAGCTTGGAAGGACAGGACTACAATGAGCAGTTCTTC. It encodes CASSLEGQDYNEQFF.

This clone appeared a few times. The rearrangement joins TRBV7-3 to TRBJ2-1; no clear D gene. The germline CDR1 and CDR2 sequences are SGHTA and FQGTGA. V was trimmed by 3 bases and J by 5 bases, leaving 14 bases between them. The CDR3 is 15 amino acids. DNA for the CDR3: TGTGCCAGCAGCTTGGGCCCTACGAGCAACAATGAGCAGTTCTTC. It encodes CASSLGPTSNNEQFF.

This chain uses TRBV25-1 with TRBJ2-7; D gene uncertain. The germline V gene encodes CDR1 MGHDK and CDR2 SYGVNS. The CDR3 consists of 11 residues. V lost 3 bases to trimming and J lost 4 bases, with 4 bases between them. CDR3 region: CASSEAYEQYF. In DNA form, the CDR3 reads TGTGCCAGCAGTGAGGCGTACGAGCAGTACTTC.

This clone was seen more than once but under ten times. The chain has TRBV11-2 and TRBJ1-1; no clear D. Trimming shortened V by 3 bases and J by 1 base, and 9 bases separated the two germline ends. Germline V lookup: CDR1 SGHAT, CDR2 FQNNGV. The CDR3 has 14 amino acids. The CDR3 sequence is CASSFAEKNTEAFF. The DNA for the CDR3 is TGTGCCAGCAGCTTTGCAGAAAAGAACACTGAAGCTTTCTTT. Drawing the rest from reference TRBV11-2 and TRBJ1-1, the complete variable domain is EAGVAQSPRYKIIEKRQSVAFWCNPISGHATLYWYQQILGQGPKLLIQFQNNGVVDDSQLPKDRFSAERLKGVDSTLKIQPAKLEDSAVYLCASSFAEKNTEAFFGQGTRLTVV.